These 28 T cell receptor beta chains were sequenced from one sample in a study of T cells in Graves' hyperthyroidism and ophthalmopathy. There were TCR beta CDR3 regions amplified from RNA transcripts. The HTBI set primed first-round TCR CDR3 RT-PCR. TCRdb redid the calling of the multiplex PCR reads with MiXCR, one entry per CDR3 protein. The data hold 400,000 to 500,000 distinct CDR3 sequences, with around 14% observed a single time. Sample: blood. Source of these receptors: a woman aged 18-29 years with Graves' hyperthyroidism.

V gene TRBV13 combines with J gene TRBJ1-1; the match to TRBD1 covers 8 bases. The CDR3 runs to 15 residues. V lost 5 bases, J lost 5 bases, and 10 bases stayed unmatched. From germline, CDR1 is PRHDT and CDR2 FYEKMQ (reference sequence). The CDR3 nucleotides read TGTGCCAGCAGCCTCGGACAGGGTCGAGATACTGAAGCTTTCTTT. It is translated as CASSLGQGRDTEAFF.

This clonotype was seen at least ten times. The chain employs TRBV11-3 and TRBJ1-2; 7 nucleotides line up with TRBD1. Germline lookup yields CDR1 SGHNT and CDR2 YENEEA. The J segment lost 6 bases and the V segment lost 5 bases, leaving 6 bases of the junction unmatched. The CDR3 has 13 residues. The CDR3 sequence is CASSPTGMDGYTF. Written as DNA, the CDR3 is TGTGCCAGCAGCCCGACAGGGATGGATGGCTACACCTTC.

This clonotype came up many times. The J gene is TRBJ1-2, the V gene TRBV12-3 or TRBV12-4; 8 bases match TRBD1. Germline trimming cut 1 base from V and 8 bases from J; bases unmatched to any gene: 3. CDR3 length equals 13 residues. CDR3 DNA sequence: TGTGCCAGCAGTTTAGGACAGGGGTTAGGCTACACCTTC. Protein sequence: CASSLGQGLGYTF.

This clonotype was counted only a few times. The chain employs TRBV19 and TRBJ2-2; TRBD2 agrees at 9 bases. The V gene's germline CDR1 is LNHDA and CDR2 SQIVND (reference sequence). The CDR3 totals 14 residues. V was clipped by 3 bases and J by 7 bases; unmatched bases: 3. CDR3 coding DNA: TGTGCCAGTAGTATCACACTAGCGGGCGGGGAGCTGTTTTTT. Translation gives CASSITLAGGELFF. Full variable domain (missing parts from reference TRBV19 and TRBJ2-2): DGGITQSPKYLFRKEGQNVTLSCEQNLNHDAMYWYRQDPGQGLRLIYYSQIVNDFQKGDIAEGYSVSREKKESFPLTVTSAQKNPTAFYLCASSITLAGGELFFGEGSRLTVL.

This clonotype was observed many times. The chain couples TRBV24-1 to TRBJ2-5; a weak D match, TRBD2 (5 bases). The CDR3 is 13 amino acids. Germline CDR1 and CDR2: KGHDR and SFDVKD. The V end lost 4 bases, the J end lost 4 bases, and 9 bases lay between the germline ends. The CDR3 coding sequence is TGTGCCACCAGTGACACCCGGGGAGAGACCCAGTACTTC. Translating gives CATSDTRGETQYF.

This clonotype was seen ten or more times. V is TRBV30 and J is TRBJ1-1; unclear D gene. The CDR3 extends over 13 amino acids. Germline V lookup: CDR1 GTSNPN, CDR2 SVGIG (reference sequence). V was shortened by 3 bases and J by 6 bases, with 14 bases between the two germline ends. CDR3 amino acids: CAWRKQRDSEAFF. The CDR3 DNA is TGTGCCTGGAGGAAACAGCGTGACTCTGAAGCTTTCTTT.

This chain joins TRBV20-1 and TRBJ2-1; TRBD1 matches 7 bases. The V gene's germline CDR1 is DFQATT and CDR2 SNEGSKA (reference sequence). J was trimmed by 5 bases and V by 4 bases; bases with no gene match: 11. The CDR3 totals 15 residues. Written as DNA, the CDR3 is TGCAGTGCTATTCGATCCGGGACAGATAACAATGAGCAGTTCTTC. Translation: CSAIRSGTDNNEQFF.

The J gene is TRBJ2-1, the V gene TRBV29-1; a weak D match, TRBD2 (6 bases). The CDR3 consists of 15 residues. The germline CDR1 and CDR2 sequences are SQVTM and ANQGSEA. V lost 3 bases and J lost 8, with 20 bases in between. CDR3 coding DNA: TGCAGCGTTGATGGGACCGGGGGTTGGGACGATGAGCAGTTCTTC. Encoded protein: CSVDGTGGWDDEQFF.

Points on this clonotype: The junction and the germline gene differ at one end; a read error may be behind it. This chain links TRBV11-2 with TRBJ1-1, with D possibly matching TRBD1 (5 bases). Germline V gives CDR1 SGHAT, CDR2 FQNNGV. The CDR3 loop spans 14 amino acids. CDR3 loop: CAGSLAGDHTEAFF. In nucleotides, the CDR3 is TGTGCCGGCAGCTTAGCCGGGGACCACACTGAAGCTTTCTTT. Together with reference TRBV11-2 and TRBJ1-1, the CDR3 gives the full variable domain: EAGVAQSPRYKIIEKRQSVAFWCNPISGHATLYWYQQILGQGPKLLIQFQNNGVVDDSQLPKDRFSAERLKGVDSTLKIQPAKLEDSAVYLCAGSLAGDHTEAFFGQGTRLTVV.

This sequence joins TRBV4-1 and TRBJ1-6, with unresolved D. Per germline, CDR1 MGHRA and CDR2 YSYEKL. V lost 6 bases, J lost 0 bases, and 12 bases lay in between. The CDR3 is made up of 16 amino acids. CDR3 residues: CASRRWISSYNSPLHF. In DNA form, the CDR3 reads TGCGCCAGCAGGAGGTGGATAAGCTCCTATAATTCACCCCTCCACTTT.

This clonotype showed up just a few times. V usage is TRBV7-7 and J usage is TRBJ2-2, with D unclear. Trimming cost V 1 base and J 3 bases, with 6 bases left between them. CDR1 is SSHAT and CDR2 is FNYEAQ in the germline V gene (reference sequence). This CDR3 comprises 14 residues. The CDR3 DNA sequence: TGTGCCAGCAGCTTAGACAGACACACCGGGGAGCTGTTTTTT. Amino acids: CASSLDRHTGELFF.

This clonotype has only a few counts. The chain links TRBV6-1 to TRBJ1-2, with a tentative D call TRBD1 (6 bases). V lost 5 bases, J lost 5 bases, and 12 bases lay in between. The CDR3 covers 13 residues. Germline V gene sequence: CDR1 MNHNS, CDR2 SASEGT. In nucleotides, the CDR3 is TGTGCCAGCAGTTGGAACAGGGATTATGGCTACACCTTC. This sequence encodes CASSWNRDYGYTF.

This chain connects TRBV9 to TRBJ2-5, with 8 bases identical to TRBD2. V lost 0 bases, J lost 2 bases, and 6 bases stayed unmatched. Germline-derived CDR1 and CDR2 are SGDLS and YYNGEE. CDR3 length: 16 residues. In nucleotides, the CDR3 is TGTGCCAGCAGCGTAGGGAGCGGGAGCTATCAAGAGACCCAGTACTTC. It yields the protein CASSVGSGSYQETQYF.

In this sample, this clonotype turned up many times. The rearrangement links TRBV29-1 to TRBJ1-2, with D perhaps matching TRBD1 (6 bases). There are 17 residues in the CDR3. Germline-derived CDR1 and CDR2 are SQVTM and ANQGSEA. V shed 7 bases and J shed 6 bases, with 30 bases lying between them. The CDR3 loop is CSAAAVRGRLMWDGYTF. As DNA, the CDR3 is TGCAGCGCCGCTGCGGTCAGGGGAAGGCTGATGTGGGATGGCTACACCTTC. The full variable domain, with the rest looked up from reference TRBV29-1 and TRBJ1-2, is SAVISQKPSRDICQRGTSLTIQCQVDSQVTMMFWYRQQPGQSLTLIATANQGSEATYESGFVIDKFPISRPNLTFSTLTVSNMSPEDSSIYLCSAAAVRGRLMWDGYTFGSGTRLTVV.

This clonotype was counted ten times or more. The chain is built from TRBV5-1 and TRBJ2-3; TRBD2 agrees at 10 bases. The germline gives CDR1 SGHRS, CDR2 YFSETQ. There are 17 residues in the CDR3. J lost 3 bases, V lost 4 bases, and 11 bases had no gene match. The CDR3: CASSGWTSGDRTDTQYF. The CDR3 nucleotides are TGCGCCAGCAGCGGATGGACTAGCGGAGATCGAACAGATACGCAGTATTTT.

There are a few counts of this clonotype. The chain combines TRBV4-1 with TRBJ2-7, with D possibly being TRBD1 or TRBD2 (5 bases each). Trimming removed 7 bases from V and 2 bases from J, with 15 bases in between. There are 14 residues in the CDR3. The germline gives CDR1 MGHRA, CDR2 YSYEKL. In DNA, the CDR3 is TGCGCCAGCACCATAGAAAGGGGACCCTACGAGCAGTACTTC. Translated: CASTIERGPYEQYF.

This clonotype was found a few times. V usage is TRBV19 and J usage is TRBJ2-7, with no clear D. V lost 3 bases to trimming and J lost 2 bases, with 14 bases between them. Per germline, CDR1 LNHDA and CDR2 SQIVND (reference sequence). The length of the CDR3 is 15 residues. The chain's CDR3 is CASSMGSGSPYEQYF. CDR3 bases: TGTGCCAGTAGTATGGGCTCGGGCTCCCCCTACGAGCAGTACTTC.

This clonotype was seen many times. This chain connects TRBV29-1 to TRBJ2-3; the match to TRBD1 covers 7 bases. The length of the CDR3 is 14 residues. Germline V gene sequence: CDR1 SQVTM, CDR2 ANQGSEA. V trimming: 3 bases; J trimming: 3 bases; junction bases outside the gene matches: 6. CDR3 sequence: CSVERETGTDTQYF. CDR3 sequence (DNA): TGCAGCGTTGAGAGAGAGACAGGGACAGATACGCAGTATTTT.

This clonotype was seen only a few times. This chain links TRBV7-9 with TRBJ2-3; possibly TRBD2 for D (5 bases). Looked up from germline, CDR1 is SEHNR and CDR2 is FQNEAQ (reference sequence). The CDR3 contains 18 residues. The germline V and J ends were trimmed by 5 bases and 1 base, with 22 bases remaining between them. CDR3 coding DNA: TGTGCCAGCAGCCAAACGGGATCCTCGGTTTTAGGCACAGATACGCAGTATTTT. Translated, it gives CASSQTGSSVLGTDTQYF. The whole variable domain, remainder taken from reference TRBV7-9 and TRBJ2-3, is DTGVSQNPRHKITKRGQNVTFRCDPISEHNRLYWYRQTLGQGPEFLTYFQNEAQLEKSRLLSDRFSAERPKGSFSTLEIQRTEQGDSAMYLCASSQTGSSVLGTDTQYFGPGTRLTVL.

Ten or more counts support this clonotype. In DNA, the CDR3 is TGTGCCAGCAGTGAACCCAACCCGGGACAGCTAATGAACACTGAAGCTTTCTTT. Amino acid sequence: CASSEPNPGQLMNTEAFF. This rearrangement joins TRBV2 to TRBJ1-1, with TRBD1 identical over 7 bases. From germline, CDR1 is SNHLY and CDR2 FYNNEI. Germline trimming cut 2 bases from V and 0 bases from J; bases unmatched to any gene: 12. CDR3 length: 18 residues.

This clonotype was seen many times. V and J are TRBV9 and TRBJ1-3; a weak D match, TRBD1 (6 bases). V lost 7 bases to trimming and J lost 3 bases, with 23 bases between them. The CDR3 has 17 residues. In germline, CDR1 is SGDLS, CDR2 YYNGEE. The CDR3 reads CASAAGTGILGGNTIYF. As DNA, the CDR3 is TGTGCCAGCGCCGCCGGAACAGGGATCTTAGGTGGAAACACCATATATTTT.

This rearrangement joins TRBV2 to TRBJ2-2, with 12 bases that match TRBD2. CDR1 SNHLY and CDR2 FYNNEI come from the germline V gene. V lost 5 bases to trimming and J lost 3 bases; unmatched junction nucleotides: 10. This CDR3 has 18 residues. The CDR3: CASSTRGLAGGDTGELFF. Written as DNA, the CDR3 is TGTGCCAGCAGTACCCGGGGGCTAGCGGGAGGGGACACCGGGGAGCTGTTTTTT.

This clonotype was recorded at least ten times. The gene calls are TRBV11-2 and TRBJ2-1; D may be TRBD2 (5 bases). CDR1 is SGHAT, CDR2 FQNNGV, per germline. V lost 0 bases and J 7 bases, leaving 16 bases between the germline ends. The CDR3 consists of 16 residues. This chain's CDR3 is CASSLDLLGVWNEQFF. CDR3 nucleotide sequence: TGTGCCAGCAGCTTAGATTTACTAGGTGTGTGGAATGAGCAGTTCTTC.

This clonotype has a count of ten or more. V and J are TRBV10-3 and TRBJ2-5; D possibly corresponds to TRBD1 (5 bases). Germline V gives CDR1 ENHRY, CDR2 SYGVKD. Trimming took 2 bases from V and 0 from J, leaving 10 bases between them. The CDR3 contains 15 residues. CDR3 in DNA: TGTGCCATCAGTGAGGTCAGGGCGTACCAAGAGACCCAGTACTTC. It encodes CAISEVRAYQETQYF.

This clonotype has at least ten counts. V and J are TRBV12-3 or TRBV12-4 and TRBJ1-2; perhaps TRBD1 as D (5 bases). V lost 5 bases and J lost 4, with 29 bases in between. The CDR3 contains 19 residues. For the CDR3, the DNA is TGTGCCAGCAGTCTCGGGACCGGGAGATTGGGACTAACTATCTATGGCTACACCTTC. As protein: CASSLGTGRLGLTIYGYTF.

In its sample, this clonotype was seen a few times. The chain has TRBV5-1 and TRBJ1-2; TRBD1 matches at 8 bases. The V and J ends lost 4 bases and 7 bases, in that order; junction bases with no gene match: 15. Germline CDR1 and CDR2: SGHRS and YFSETQ. This CDR3 is 16 amino acids long. CDR3 in DNA: TGCGCCAGCAGCCCGGGACAGGTGGTTAAGTTGGCTGGCTACACCTTC. Residues: CASSPGQVVKLAGYTF.

This clonotype was detected many times. The chain is built from TRBV12-3 or TRBV12-4 and TRBJ1-1; D gene unclear. Trimming pared 7 bases from V and 1 base from J, leaving 10 bases between. The CDR3 loop spans 13 amino acids. CDR3 residues: CASKLGGNTEAFF. The CDR3 bases are TGTGCCAGCAAGTTAGGAGGGAACACTGAAGCTTTCTTT.

This clonotype was observed many times. J is TRBJ2-1 and V is TRBV6-1, with 8 bases that match TRBD1. Germline lookup yields CDR1 MNHNS and CDR2 SASEGT. This CDR3 has 15 residues. J gave up 6 bases and V 3 bases, and 7 bases lay outside the gene matches. Here the CDR3 reads CASSEQGALGNEQFF. CDR3 sequence (DNA): TGTGCCAGCAGTGAGCAGGGGGCTTTGGGCAATGAGCAGTTCTTC.